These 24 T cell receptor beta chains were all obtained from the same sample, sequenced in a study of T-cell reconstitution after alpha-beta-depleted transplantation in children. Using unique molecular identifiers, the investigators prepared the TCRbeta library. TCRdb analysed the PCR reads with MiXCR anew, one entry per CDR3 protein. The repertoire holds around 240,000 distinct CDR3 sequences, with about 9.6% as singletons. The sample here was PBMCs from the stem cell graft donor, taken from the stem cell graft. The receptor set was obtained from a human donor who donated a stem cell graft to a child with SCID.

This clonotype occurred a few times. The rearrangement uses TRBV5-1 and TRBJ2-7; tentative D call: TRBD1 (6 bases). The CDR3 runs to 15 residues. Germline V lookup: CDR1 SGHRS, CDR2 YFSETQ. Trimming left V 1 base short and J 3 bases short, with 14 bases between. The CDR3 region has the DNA TGCGCCAGCAGCTTGAATCCCGACAGGCTCTACGAGCAGTACTTC. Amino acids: CASSLNPDRLYEQYF.

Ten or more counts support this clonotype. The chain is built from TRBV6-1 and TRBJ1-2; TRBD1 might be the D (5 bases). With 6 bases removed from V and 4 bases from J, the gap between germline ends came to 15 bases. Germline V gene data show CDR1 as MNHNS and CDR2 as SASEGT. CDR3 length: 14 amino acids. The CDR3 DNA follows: TGTGCCAGCAGATCCATCAGGGTTCCCTATGGCTACACCTTC. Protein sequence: CASRSIRVPYGYTF.

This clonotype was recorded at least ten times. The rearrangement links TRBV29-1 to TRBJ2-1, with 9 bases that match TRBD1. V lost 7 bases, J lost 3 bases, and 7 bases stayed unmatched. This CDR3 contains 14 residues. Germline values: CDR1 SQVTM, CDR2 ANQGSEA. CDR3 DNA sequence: TGCAGCGCTGACCGGGACAGGGACTACAATGAGCAGTTCTTC. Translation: CSADRDRDYNEQFF.

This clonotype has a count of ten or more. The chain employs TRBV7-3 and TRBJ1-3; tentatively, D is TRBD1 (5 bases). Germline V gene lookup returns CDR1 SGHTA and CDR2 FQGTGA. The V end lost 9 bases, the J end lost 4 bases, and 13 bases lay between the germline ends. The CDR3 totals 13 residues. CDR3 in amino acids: CARGGADGNTIYF. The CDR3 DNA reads TGTGCCAGGGGGGGAGCGGACGGAAACACCATATATTTT.

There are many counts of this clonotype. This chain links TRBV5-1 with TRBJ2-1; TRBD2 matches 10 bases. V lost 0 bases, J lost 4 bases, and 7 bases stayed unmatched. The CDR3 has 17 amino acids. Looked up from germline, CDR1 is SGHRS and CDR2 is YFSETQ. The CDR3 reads CASSLARAGGTYNEQFF. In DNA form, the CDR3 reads TGCGCCAGCAGCTTGGCTCGAGCGGGGGGGACGTACAATGAGCAGTTCTTC.

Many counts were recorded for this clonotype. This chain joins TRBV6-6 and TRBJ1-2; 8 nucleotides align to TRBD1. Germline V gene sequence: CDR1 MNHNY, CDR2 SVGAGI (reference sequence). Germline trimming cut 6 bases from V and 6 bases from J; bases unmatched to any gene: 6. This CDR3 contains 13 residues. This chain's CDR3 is CASRQDRVHGYTF. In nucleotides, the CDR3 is TGTGCCAGCAGGCAGGACAGGGTCCATGGCTACACCTTC.

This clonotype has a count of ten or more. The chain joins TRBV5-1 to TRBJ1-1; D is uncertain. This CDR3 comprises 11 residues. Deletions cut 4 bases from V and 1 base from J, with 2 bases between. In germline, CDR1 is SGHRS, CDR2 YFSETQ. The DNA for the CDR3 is TGCGCCAGCAGCGCGAACACTGAAGCTTTCTTT. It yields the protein CASSANTEAFF.

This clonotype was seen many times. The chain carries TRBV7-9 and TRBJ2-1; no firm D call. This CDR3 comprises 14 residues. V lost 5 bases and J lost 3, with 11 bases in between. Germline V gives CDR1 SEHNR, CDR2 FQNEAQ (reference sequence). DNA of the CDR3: TGTGCCAGCAGCCTGGGTACGGACTACAATGAGCAGTTCTTC. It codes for CASSLGTDYNEQFF.

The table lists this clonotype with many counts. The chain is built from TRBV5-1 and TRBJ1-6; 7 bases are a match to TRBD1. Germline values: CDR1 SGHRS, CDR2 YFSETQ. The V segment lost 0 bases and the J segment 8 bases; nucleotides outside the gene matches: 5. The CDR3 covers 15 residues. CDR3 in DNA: TGCGCCAGCAGCTTGGGACAGGGAATTTATTCACCCCTCCACTTT. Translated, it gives CASSLGQGIYSPLHF. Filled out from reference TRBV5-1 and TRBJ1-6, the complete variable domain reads KAGVTQTPRYLIKTRGQQVTLSCSPISGHRSVSWYQQTPGQGLQFLFEYFSETQRNKGNFPGRFSGRQFSNSRSEMNVSTLELGDSALYLCASSLGQGIYSPLHFGNGTRLTVT.

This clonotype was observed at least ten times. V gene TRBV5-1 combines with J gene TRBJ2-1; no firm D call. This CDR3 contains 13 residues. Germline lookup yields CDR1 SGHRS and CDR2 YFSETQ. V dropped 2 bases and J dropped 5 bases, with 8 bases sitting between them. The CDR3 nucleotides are TGCGCCAGCAGCTTAATGGCCAACAATGAGCAGTTCTTC. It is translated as CASSLMANNEQFF.

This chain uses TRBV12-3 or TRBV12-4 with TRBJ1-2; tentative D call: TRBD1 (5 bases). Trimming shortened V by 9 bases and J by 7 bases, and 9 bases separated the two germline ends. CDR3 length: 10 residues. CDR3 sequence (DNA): TGTGCCAGTGGGGGGGGTGGCTACACCTTC. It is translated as CASGGGGYTF.

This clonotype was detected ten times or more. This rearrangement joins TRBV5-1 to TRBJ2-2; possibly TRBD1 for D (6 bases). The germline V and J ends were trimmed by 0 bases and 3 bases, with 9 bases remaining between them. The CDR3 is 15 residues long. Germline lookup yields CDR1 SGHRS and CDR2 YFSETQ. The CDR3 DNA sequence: TGCGCCAGCAGCTTGGACAGGGCGTACACCGGGGAGCTGTTTTTT. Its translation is CASSLDRAYTGELFF.

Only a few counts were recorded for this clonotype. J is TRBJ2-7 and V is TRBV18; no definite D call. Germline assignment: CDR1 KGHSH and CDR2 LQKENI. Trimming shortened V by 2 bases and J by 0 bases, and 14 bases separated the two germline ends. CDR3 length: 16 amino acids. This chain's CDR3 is CASSPFSWTSSYEQYF. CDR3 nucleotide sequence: TGTGCCAGCTCACCATTTTCCTGGACCAGCTCCTACGAGCAGTACTTC.

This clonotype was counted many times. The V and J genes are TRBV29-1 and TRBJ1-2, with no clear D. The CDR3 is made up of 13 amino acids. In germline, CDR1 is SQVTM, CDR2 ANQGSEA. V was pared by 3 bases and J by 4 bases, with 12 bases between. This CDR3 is CSVEASGSYGYTF. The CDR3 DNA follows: TGCAGCGTTGAGGCTTCGGGGAGCTATGGCTACACCTTC.

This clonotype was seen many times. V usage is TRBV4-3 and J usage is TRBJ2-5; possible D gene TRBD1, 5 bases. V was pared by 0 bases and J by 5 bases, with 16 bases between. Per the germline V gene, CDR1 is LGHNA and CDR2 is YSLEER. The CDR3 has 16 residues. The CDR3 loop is CASSQEHTRVGETQYF. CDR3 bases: TGCGCCAGCAGCCAAGAACATACCAGGGTCGGGGAGACCCAGTACTTC.

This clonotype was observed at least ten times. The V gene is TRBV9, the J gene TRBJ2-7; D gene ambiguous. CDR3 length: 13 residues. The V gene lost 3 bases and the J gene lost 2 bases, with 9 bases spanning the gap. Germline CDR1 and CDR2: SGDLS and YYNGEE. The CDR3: CASSEGGPYEQYF. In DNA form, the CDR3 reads TGTGCCAGCAGCGAGGGCGGACCCTACGAGCAGTACTTC. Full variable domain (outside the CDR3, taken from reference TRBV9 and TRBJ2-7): DSGVTQTPKHLITATGQRVTLRCSPRSGDLSVYWYQQSLDQGLQFLIQYYNGEERAKGNILERFSAQQFPDLHSELNLSSLELGDSALYFCASSEGGPYEQYFGPGTRLTVT.

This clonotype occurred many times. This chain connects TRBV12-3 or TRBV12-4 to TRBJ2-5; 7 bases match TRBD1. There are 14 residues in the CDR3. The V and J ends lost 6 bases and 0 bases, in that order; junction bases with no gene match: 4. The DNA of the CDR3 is TGTGCCAGCAGCTACGGGACAGACCAAGAGACCCAGTACTTC. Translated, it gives CASSYGTDQETQYF.

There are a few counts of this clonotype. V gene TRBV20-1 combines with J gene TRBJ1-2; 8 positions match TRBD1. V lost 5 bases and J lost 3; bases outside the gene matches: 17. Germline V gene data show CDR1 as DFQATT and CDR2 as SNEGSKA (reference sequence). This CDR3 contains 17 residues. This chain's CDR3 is CSAPTSGGAALDYGYTF. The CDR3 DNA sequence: TGCAGTGCTCCAACTTCAGGGGGCGCCGCCTTGGACTATGGCTACACCTTC.

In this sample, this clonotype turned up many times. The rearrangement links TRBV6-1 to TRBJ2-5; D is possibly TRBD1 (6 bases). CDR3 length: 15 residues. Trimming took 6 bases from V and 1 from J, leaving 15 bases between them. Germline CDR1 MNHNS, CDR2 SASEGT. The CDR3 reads CASSPPQGIQETQYF. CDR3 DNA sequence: TGTGCCAGCAGCCCCCCACAGGGAATCCAAGAGACCCAGTACTTC.

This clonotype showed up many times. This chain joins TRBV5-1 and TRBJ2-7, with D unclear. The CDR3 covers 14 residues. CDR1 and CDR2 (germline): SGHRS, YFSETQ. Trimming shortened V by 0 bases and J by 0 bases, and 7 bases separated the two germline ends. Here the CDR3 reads CASSLEAASYEQYF. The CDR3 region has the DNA TGCGCCAGCAGCTTGGAGGCCGCCTCCTACGAGCAGTACTTC. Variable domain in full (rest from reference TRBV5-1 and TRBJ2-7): KAGVTQTPRYLIKTRGQQVTLSCSPISGHRSVSWYQQTPGQGLQFLFEYFSETQRNKGNFPGRFSGRQFSNSRSEMNVSTLELGDSALYLCASSLEAASYEQYFGPGTRLTVT.

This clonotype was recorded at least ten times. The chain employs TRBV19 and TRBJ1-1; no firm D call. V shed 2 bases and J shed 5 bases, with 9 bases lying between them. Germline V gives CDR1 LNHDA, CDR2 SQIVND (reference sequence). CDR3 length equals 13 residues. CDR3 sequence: CASSIWGATEAFF. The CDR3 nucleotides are TGTGCCAGTAGTATATGGGGTGCAACTGAAGCTTTCTTT.

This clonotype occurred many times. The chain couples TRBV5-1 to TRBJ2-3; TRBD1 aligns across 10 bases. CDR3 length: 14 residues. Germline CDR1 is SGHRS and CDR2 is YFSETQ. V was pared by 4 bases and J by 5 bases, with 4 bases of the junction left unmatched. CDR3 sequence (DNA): TGCGCCAGCAGCCCGACAGGGGGCGAAGATACGCAGTATTTT. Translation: CASSPTGGEDTQYF.

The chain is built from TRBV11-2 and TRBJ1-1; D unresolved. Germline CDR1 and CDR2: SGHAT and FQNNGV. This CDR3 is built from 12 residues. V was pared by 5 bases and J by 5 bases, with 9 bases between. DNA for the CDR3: TGTGCCAGCAGCCCACACGGGACTGAAGCTTTCTTT. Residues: CASSPHGTEAFF.

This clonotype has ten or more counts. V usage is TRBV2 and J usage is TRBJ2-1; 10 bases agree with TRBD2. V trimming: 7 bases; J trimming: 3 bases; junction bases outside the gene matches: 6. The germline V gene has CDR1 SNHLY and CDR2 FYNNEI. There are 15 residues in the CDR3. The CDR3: CASKVVAGGYNEQFF. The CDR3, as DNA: TGTGCCAGCAAGGTGGTAGCGGGGGGCTACAATGAGCAGTTCTTC.